The 2 T cell receptor beta chains below come from one sample, sequenced in a study of shared clonotypes between healthy human individuals. CD45RO-negative, CCR7-selected cells formed the naive CD8 fraction, which excluded terminally differentiated effector memory CD45RA+ cells. TCRdb keeps only in-frame clones here, not all; method: immunoSEQ multiplex PCR. The sample records about 2.1 million clones, around 95% being singletons. Sequencing used naive CD8+ T cells from PBMCs. The receptors stem from a man aged 18 to 30 in good health. Some clones in this sample may be carry-over from other donors' samples.

The rearrangement joins TRBV28 to TRBJ2-7, with a possible D match to TRBD2 (5 bases). The CDR3 is 15 amino acids. The germline V gene encodes CDR1 MDHEN and CDR2 SYDVKM. V was pared by 3 bases and J by 0 bases, with 12 bases between. The CDR3 DNA reads TGTGCCAGCAGTTTGACCGTGGGGAGCTCCTACGAGCAGTACTTC. It specifies CASSLTVGSSYEQYF.

The chain couples TRBV4-1 to TRBJ2-7; TRBD1 or TRBD2 may be the D gene (5 bases each). The V gene lost 1 base and the J gene lost 5 bases, with 15 bases spanning the gap. Germline CDR1 reads MGHRA; CDR2 reads YSYEKL. The CDR3 contains 15 residues. The CDR3 DNA reads as TGCGCCAGCAGCCAAGTCCAACACACGGGGCACGAGCAGTACTTC. The encoded protein is CASSQVQHTGHEQYF.